The next 11 T cell receptor beta chains were all read from a single sample in a study of T-cell reconstitution after alpha-beta-depleted transplantation in children. TCRbeta library construction was performed incorporating unique molecular identifiers. Via MiXCR, TCRdb re-called the PCR reads, giving one row per CDR3 protein. The table lists 800,000 to 1,000,000 distinct CDR3 sequences, 25% to 35% of them singletons. The material was PBMCs, mostly from graft donor cells, obtained 360 days after TCRalphabeta/CD19-depleted stem cell transplant. The receptor set was obtained from a boy less than two years old who had a stem cell transplant for SCID, so the T cells may come from the graft donor.

This clonotype was detected a few times. CDR3 DNA: TGTGCCAGCAGTGAAGCTTGGGGACGCTCCTACGAGCAGTACTTC. It translates to CASSEAWGRSYEQYF. The V gene is TRBV2, the J gene TRBJ2-7; perhaps D is TRBD1 or TRBD2 (5 bases each). This CDR3 comprises 15 residues. Germline V gene lookup returns CDR1 SNHLY and CDR2 FYNNEI. V was clipped by 0 bases and J by 0 bases, with 9 bases between them.

The chain couples TRBV9 to TRBJ2-3; 7 nucleotides match TRBD2. Trimming at V came to 4 bases and at J to 9 bases, leaving 8 bases not matched to a gene. Per germline, CDR1 SGDLS and CDR2 YYNGEE. CDR3 length: 13 residues. CDR3 region: CASSPAVSGTQYF. The CDR3 region has the DNA TGTGCCAGCAGCCCGGCCGTTAGCGGGACGCAGTATTTT.

A few counts support this clonotype. The chain has TRBV12-3 or TRBV12-4 and TRBJ2-5; D remains ambiguous. The CDR3 spans 13 residues. V was pared by 2 bases and J by 3 bases, with 7 bases between. CDR3 residues: CASSLIGKETQYF. The DNA for the CDR3 is TGTGCCAGCAGTTTAATCGGAAAAGAGACCCAGTACTTC.

This chain connects TRBV3-1 to TRBJ2-7; possibly TRBD2 for D (5 bases). This CDR3 spans 15 amino acids. Trimming left V 0 bases short and J 3 bases short, with 12 bases between. The germline CDR1 and CDR2 sequences are LGHDT and YNNKEL (reference sequence). The CDR3: CASSQEGRNFYEQYF. CDR3 bases: TGTGCCAGCAGCCAAGAAGGGAGAAACTTCTACGAGCAGTACTTC.

This clonotype was detected once. The chain joins TRBV5-1 to TRBJ2-1; a weak D match, TRBD2 (6 bases). This CDR3 region has 14 residues. In germline, CDR1 is SGHRS, CDR2 YFSETQ. With 7 bases removed from V and 10 bases from J, the gap between germline ends came to 21 bases. The CDR3 region is CASASDRIEWEQFF. In DNA, the CDR3 is TGCGCCAGCGCTAGCGACCGGATAGAGTGGGAGCAGTTCTTC.

The CDR3 reads CSAAPPGEDTEAFF. In nucleotides, the CDR3 is TGCAGTGCCGCGCCCCCAGGGGAAGATACTGAAGCTTTCTTT. This sequence joins TRBV20-1 and TRBJ1-1; D is possibly TRBD1 (6 bases). The V end was cut by 6 bases, the J end by 5 bases, with 19 bases between. The CDR3 spans 14 residues. Germline CDR1 is DFQATT and CDR2 is SNEGSKA (reference sequence).

The chain has TRBV6-1 and TRBJ2-3; tentatively, D is TRBD1 (6 bases). The V end lost 4 bases, the J end lost 2 bases, and 16 bases lay between the germline ends. CDR3 length: 16 residues. Germline CDR1 and CDR2: MNHNS and SASEGT. CDR3 coding DNA: TGTGCCAGCAGTGCCGGGACAAGCCTGTTCACAGATACGCAGTATTTT. Its protein is CASSAGTSLFTDTQYF.

This chain's CDR3 is CASSARQGGGELFF. The CDR3 nucleotides read TGTGCCAGCAGCGCACGACAGGGGGGCGGGGAGCTGTTTTTT. The V gene is TRBV7-2, the J gene TRBJ2-2; 9 bases align to TRBD1. Trimming took 5 bases from V and 7 from J; bases not matched to a gene: 5. The CDR3 has 14 amino acids. Per the germline V gene, CDR1 is SGHTA and CDR2 is FQGNSA.

The rearrangement links TRBV6-1 to TRBJ2-7; no clear D. Germline-derived CDR1 and CDR2 are MNHNS and SASEGT. With 5 bases removed from V and 2 bases from J, the gap between germline ends came to 10 bases. The CDR3 sequence is 13 residues long. CDR3 amino acids: CASSRVPTYEQYF. The CDR3 DNA reads TGTGCCAGCAGTAGGGTCCCAACCTACGAGCAGTACTTC.

V and J are TRBV11-2 and TRBJ2-4, with a weak D call TRBD2 (5 bases). This CDR3 is built from 16 residues. CDR1 is SGHAT and CDR2 is FQNNGV in the germline V gene. Trimming left V 5 bases short and J 0 bases short, with 14 bases between. This chain's CDR3 is CASSPLPRGAKNIQYF. The CDR3 DNA reads TGTGCCAGCAGCCCTCTCCCACGGGGAGCCAAAAACATTCAGTACTTC.

The chain is built from TRBV3-1 and TRBJ1-1, with D possibly being TRBD1 (5 bases). The CDR3 has 11 residues. Trimming took off 8 bases at V and 1 base at J, with 5 bases between the two ends. From germline, CDR1 is LGHDT and CDR2 YNNKEL (reference sequence). The CDR3 DNA reads TGTGCCAGCGGGGCGAACACTGAAGCTTTCTTT. Translating gives CASGANTEAFF.